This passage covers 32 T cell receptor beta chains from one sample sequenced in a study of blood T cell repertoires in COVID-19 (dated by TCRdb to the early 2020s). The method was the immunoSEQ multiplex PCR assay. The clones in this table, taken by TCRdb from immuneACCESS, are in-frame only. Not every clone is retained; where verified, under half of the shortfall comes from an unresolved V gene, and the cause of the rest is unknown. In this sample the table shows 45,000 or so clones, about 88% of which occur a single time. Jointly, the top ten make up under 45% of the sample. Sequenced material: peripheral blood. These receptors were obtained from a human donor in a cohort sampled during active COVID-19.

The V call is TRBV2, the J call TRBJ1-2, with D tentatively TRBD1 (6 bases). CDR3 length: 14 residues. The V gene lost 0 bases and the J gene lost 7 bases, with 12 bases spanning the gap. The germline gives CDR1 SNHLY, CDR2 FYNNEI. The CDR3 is CASSEATGFPGYTF. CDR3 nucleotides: TGTGCCAGCAGTGAAGCAACAGGGTTTCCTGGCTACACCTTC.

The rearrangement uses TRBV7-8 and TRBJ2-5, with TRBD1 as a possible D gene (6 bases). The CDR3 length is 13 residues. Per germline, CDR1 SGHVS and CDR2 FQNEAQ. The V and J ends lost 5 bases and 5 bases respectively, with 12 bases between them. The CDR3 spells CASSPDSAETQYF. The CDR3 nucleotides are TGTGCCAGCAGCCCGGACAGTGCGGAGACCCAGTACTTC.

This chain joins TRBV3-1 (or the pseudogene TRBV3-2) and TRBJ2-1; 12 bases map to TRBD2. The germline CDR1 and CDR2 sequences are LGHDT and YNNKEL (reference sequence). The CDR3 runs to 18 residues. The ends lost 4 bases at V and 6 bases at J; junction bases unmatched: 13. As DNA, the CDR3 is TGTGCCAGCAGCCGCCTAGCGGGGGGGCCTAAAATCGGCAATGAGCAGTTCTTC. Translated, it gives CASSRLAGGPKIGNEQFF.

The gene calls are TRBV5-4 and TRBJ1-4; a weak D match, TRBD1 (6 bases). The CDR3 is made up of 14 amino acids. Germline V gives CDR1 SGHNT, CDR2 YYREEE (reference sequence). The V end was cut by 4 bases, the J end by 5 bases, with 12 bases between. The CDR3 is CASSRDTRNEKLFF. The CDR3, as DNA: TGTGCCAGCAGCCGGGACACCCGGAATGAAAAACTGTTTTTT.

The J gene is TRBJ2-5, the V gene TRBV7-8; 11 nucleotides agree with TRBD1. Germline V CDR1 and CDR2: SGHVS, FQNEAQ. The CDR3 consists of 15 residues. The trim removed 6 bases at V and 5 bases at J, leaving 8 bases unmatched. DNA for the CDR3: TGTGCCAGCAGACCTACCGGGACAGGGGGGGAGACCCAGTACTTC. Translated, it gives CASRPTGTGGETQYF.

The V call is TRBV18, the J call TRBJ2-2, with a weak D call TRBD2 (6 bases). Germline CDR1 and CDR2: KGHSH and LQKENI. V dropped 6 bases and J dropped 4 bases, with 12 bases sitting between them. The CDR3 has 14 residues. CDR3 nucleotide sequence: TGTGCCAGCTCGTTTTCCGGGAGCACCGGGGAGCTGTTTTTT. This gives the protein CASSFSGSTGELFF. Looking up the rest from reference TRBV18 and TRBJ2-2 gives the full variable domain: NAGVMQNPRHLVRRRGQEARLRCSPMKGHSHVYWYRQLPEEGLKFMVYLQKENIIDESGMPKERFSAEFPKEGPSILRIQQVVRGDSAAYFCASSFSGSTGELFFGEGSRLTVL.

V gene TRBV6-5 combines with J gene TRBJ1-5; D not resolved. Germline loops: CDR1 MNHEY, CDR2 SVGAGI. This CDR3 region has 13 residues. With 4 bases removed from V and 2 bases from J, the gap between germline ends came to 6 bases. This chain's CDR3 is CASSLRGNQPQHF. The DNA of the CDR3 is TGTGCCAGCAGTTTGCGGGGCAATCAGCCCCAGCATTTT.

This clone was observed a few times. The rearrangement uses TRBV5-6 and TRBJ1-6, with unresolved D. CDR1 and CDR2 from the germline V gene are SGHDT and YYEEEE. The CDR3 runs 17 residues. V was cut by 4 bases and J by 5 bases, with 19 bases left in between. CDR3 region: CASSGGVPGFDNSPLHF. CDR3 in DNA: TGTGCCAGCAGCGGCGGGGTCCCGGGTTTTGATAATTCACCCCTCCACTTT.

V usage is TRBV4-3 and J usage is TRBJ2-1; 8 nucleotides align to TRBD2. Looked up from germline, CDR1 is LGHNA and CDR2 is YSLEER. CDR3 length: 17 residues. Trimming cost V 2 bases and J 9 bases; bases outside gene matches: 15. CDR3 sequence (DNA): TGCGCCAGCAGCCAATCGCCGCTAGCGGGCCTCACGGGTGAGCAGTTCTTC. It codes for CASSQSPLAGLTGEQFF.

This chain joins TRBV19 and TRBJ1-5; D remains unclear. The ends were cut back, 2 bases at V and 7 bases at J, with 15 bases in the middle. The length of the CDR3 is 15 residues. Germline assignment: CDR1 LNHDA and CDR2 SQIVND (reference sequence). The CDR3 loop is CASSIRTGEGQPQHF. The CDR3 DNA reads TGTGCCAGTAGTATAAGGACTGGTGAAGGGCAGCCCCAGCATTTT.

The CDR3 here is CASSLTQERGYTF. Here the CDR3 DNA reads TGTGCCAGCAGCCTGACCCAAGAGAGGGGCTACACCTTC. The chain couples TRBV12-3 or TRBV12-4 to TRBJ1-2; D not certain. The CDR3 runs 13 residues. V was trimmed by 6 bases and J by 8 bases, leaving 16 bases between them.

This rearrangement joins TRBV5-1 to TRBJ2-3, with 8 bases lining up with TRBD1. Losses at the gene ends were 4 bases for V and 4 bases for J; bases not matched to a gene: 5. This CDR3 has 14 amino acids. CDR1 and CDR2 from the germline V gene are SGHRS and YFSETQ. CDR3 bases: TGCGCCAGCAGCAACGGACAGGGCCCAGATACGCAGTATTTT. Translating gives CASSNGQGPDTQYF.

The CDR3 DNA sequence: TGTGCCAGCAGCCAAGAACTCATAACTCCGGGACAGGGAACGGACACCATATATTTT. This translates into CASSQELITPGQGTDTIYF. The genes are TRBV4-2 and TRBJ1-3; 9 nucleotides agree with TRBD1. The length of the CDR3 is 19 residues. Germline trimming cut 0 bases from V and 8 bases from J; bases unmatched to any gene: 17. CDR1 LGHNA and CDR2 YNFKEQ come from the germline V gene.

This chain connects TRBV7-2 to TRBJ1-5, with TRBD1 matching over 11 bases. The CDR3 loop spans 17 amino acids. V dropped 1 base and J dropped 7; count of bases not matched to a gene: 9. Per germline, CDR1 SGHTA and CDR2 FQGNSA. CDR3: CASSLGAGTGGTQPQHF. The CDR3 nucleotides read TGTGCCAGCAGCTTAGGGGCGGGGACAGGGGGTACCCAGCCCCAGCATTTT.

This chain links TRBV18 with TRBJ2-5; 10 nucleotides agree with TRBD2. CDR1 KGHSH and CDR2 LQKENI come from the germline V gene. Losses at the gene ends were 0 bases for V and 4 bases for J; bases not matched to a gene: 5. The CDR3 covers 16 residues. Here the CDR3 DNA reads TGTGCCAGCTCACCACCGTCTAGCGGGGGTCTAGAGACCCAGTACTTC. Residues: CASSPPSSGGLETQYF.

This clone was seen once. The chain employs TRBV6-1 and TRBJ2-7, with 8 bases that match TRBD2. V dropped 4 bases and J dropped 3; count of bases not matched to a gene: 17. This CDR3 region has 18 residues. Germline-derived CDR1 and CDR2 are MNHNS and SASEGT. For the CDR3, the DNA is TGTGCCAGCAGTGGGCCTGGGTCGGGAGGGAGACTCCGCTACGAGCAGTACTTC. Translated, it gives CASSGPGSGGRLRYEQYF.

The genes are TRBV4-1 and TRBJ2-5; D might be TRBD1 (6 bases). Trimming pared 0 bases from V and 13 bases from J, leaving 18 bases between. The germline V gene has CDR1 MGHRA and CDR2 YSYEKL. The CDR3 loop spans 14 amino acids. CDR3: CASSQDPQGTGVYF. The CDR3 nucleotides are TGCGCCAGCAGCCAAGATCCGCAGGGGACCGGGGTGTACTTC.

The CDR3 region has the DNA TGTGCCAGCAGCACCACAGGGGTACCAACAGCAGATACGCAGTATTTT. Translating gives CASSTTGVPTADTQYF. The chain combines TRBV27 with TRBJ2-3, with 7 bases matching TRBD1. V was clipped by 6 bases and J by 4 bases; unmatched bases: 13. Germline V gives CDR1 MNHEY, CDR2 SMNVEV (reference sequence). The CDR3 extends over 16 amino acids.

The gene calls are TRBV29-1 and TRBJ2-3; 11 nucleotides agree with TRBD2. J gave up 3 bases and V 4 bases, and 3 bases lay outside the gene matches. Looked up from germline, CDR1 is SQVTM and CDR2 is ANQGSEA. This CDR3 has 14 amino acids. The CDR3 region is CSVGLAGGTDTQYF. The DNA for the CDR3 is TGCAGCGTTGGGCTAGCGGGGGGTACAGATACGCAGTATTTT.

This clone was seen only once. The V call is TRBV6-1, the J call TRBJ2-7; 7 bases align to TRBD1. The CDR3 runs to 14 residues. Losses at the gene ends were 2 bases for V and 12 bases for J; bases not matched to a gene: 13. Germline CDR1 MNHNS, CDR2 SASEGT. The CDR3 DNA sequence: TGTGCCAGCAGTGAAATTTTAGGGGGCGTCGCCGCGTACGTC. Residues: CASSEILGGVAAYV.

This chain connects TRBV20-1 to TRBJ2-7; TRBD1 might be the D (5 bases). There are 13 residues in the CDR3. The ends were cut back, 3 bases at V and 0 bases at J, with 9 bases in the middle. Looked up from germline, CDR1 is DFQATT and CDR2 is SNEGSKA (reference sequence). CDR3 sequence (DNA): TGCAGTGCTAGTGGCCAGGGCTCCTACGAGCAGTACTTC. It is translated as CSASGQGSYEQYF.

The CDR3 nucleotides are TGCGCCAGCAGCTCCGGAGCGGGGGTGTTAGAGACCCAGTACTTC. The encoded protein is CASSSGAGVLETQYF. The rearrangement uses TRBV5-1 and TRBJ2-5; the match to TRBD2 covers 8 bases. The CDR3 consists of 15 residues. The V segment lost 3 bases and the J segment 4 bases; nucleotides outside the gene matches: 8. The germline CDR1 and CDR2 sequences are SGHRS and YFSETQ.

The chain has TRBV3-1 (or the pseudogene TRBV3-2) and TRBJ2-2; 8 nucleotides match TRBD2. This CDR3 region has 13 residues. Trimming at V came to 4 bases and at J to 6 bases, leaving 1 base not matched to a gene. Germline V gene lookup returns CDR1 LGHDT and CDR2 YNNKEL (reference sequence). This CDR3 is CASSRRGAGELFF. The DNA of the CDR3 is TGTGCCAGCAGCCGGCGGGGGGCCGGGGAGCTGTTTTTT.

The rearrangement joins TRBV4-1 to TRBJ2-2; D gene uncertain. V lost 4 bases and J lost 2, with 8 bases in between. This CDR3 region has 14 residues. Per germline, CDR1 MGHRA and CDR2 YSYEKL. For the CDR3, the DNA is TGCGCCAGCAGCCGGCAGGAAAACACCGGGGAGCTGTTTTTT. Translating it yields CASSRQENTGELFF.

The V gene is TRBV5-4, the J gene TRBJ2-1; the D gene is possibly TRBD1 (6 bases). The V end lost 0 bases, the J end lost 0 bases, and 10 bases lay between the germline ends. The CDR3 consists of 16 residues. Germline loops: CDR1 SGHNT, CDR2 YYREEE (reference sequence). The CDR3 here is CASSLVGANSYNEQFF. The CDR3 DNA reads TGTGCCAGCAGCTTGGTGGGGGCCAACTCCTACAATGAGCAGTTCTTC.

CDR3 protein: CASSLRRQGGYGYTF. Here the CDR3 DNA reads TGTGCCAGCAGTTTACGGCGGCAGGGGGGTTATGGCTACACCTTC. This chain links TRBV27 with TRBJ1-2; 7 bases agree with TRBD1. V shed 2 bases, J shed 5 bases, and the junction held 8 bases outside the gene matches. Germline-derived CDR1 and CDR2 are MNHEY and SMNVEV (reference sequence). CDR3 length: 15 amino acids.

The CDR3 DNA is TGTGCCAGCAGCTCCCAGGGTATAGCAGAGACCCAGTACTTC. Amino acids: CASSSQGIAETQYF. The chain employs TRBV7-8 and TRBJ2-5; possibly TRBD1 for D (5 bases). CDR1 SGHVS and CDR2 FQNEAQ come from the germline V gene. Trimming took off 4 bases at V and 4 bases at J, with 13 bases between the two ends. The CDR3 is made up of 14 amino acids.

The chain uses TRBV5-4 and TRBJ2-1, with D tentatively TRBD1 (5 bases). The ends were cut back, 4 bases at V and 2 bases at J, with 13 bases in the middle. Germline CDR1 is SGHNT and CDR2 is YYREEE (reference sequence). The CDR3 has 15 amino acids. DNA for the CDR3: TGTGCCAGCAGCCCGGACACCAGAGCCTACAATGAGCAGTTCTTC. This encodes CASSPDTRAYNEQFF.

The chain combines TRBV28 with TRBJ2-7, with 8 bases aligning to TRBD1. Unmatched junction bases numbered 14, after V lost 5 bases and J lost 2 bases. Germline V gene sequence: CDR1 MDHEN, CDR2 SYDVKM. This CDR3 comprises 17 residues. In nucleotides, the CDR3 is TGTGCCAGCAGTACCCCTTCCCTGGACAGGGACCCCTACGAGCAGTACGTC. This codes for CASSTPSLDRDPYEQYV.

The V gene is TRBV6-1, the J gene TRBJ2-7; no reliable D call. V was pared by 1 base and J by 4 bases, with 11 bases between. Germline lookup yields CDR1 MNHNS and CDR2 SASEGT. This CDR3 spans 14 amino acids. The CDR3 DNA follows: TGTGCCAGCAGTGAAGGTGGCGGCGGATACGAGCAGTACGTC. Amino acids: CASSEGGGGYEQYV.

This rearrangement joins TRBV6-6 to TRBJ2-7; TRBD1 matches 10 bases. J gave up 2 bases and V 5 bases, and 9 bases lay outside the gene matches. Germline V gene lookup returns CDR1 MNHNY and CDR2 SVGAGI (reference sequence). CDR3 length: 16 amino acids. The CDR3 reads CASSPGTGVGAYEQYV. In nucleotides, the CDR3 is TGTGCCAGCAGTCCCGGGACAGGGGTTGGGGCCTACGAGCAGTACGTC.

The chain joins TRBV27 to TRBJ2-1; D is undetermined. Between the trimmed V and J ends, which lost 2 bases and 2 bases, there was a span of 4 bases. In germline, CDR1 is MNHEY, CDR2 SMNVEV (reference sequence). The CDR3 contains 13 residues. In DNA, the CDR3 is TGTGCCAGCAGTTTAGACACCTACAATGAGCAGTTCTTC. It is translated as CASSLDTYNEQFF.